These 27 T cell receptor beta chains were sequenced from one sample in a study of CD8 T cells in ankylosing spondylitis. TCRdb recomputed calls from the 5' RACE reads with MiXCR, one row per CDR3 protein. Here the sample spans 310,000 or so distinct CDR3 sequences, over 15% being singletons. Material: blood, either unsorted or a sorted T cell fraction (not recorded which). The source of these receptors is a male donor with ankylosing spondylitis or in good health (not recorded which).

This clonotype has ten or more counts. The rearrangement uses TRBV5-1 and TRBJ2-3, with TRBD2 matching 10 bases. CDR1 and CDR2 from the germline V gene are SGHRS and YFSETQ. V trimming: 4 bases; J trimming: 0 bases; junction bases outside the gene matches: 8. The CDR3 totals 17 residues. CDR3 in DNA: TGCGCCAGCAGCGCCGACCTAGCGGGAGCTAGCACAGATACGCAGTATTTT. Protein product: CASSADLAGASTDTQYF. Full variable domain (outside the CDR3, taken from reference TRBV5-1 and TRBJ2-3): KAGVTQTPRYLIKTRGQQVTLSCSPISGHRSVSWYQQTPGQGLQFLFEYFSETQRNKGNFPGRFSGRQFSNSRSEMNVSTLELGDSALYLCASSADLAGASTDTQYFGPGTRLTVL.

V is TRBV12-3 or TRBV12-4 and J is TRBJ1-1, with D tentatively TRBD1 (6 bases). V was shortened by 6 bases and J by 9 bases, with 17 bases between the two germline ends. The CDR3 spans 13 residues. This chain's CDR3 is CASSRTEGSKAFF. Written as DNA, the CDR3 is TGTGCCAGCAGCCGGACAGAGGGGTCCAAAGCTTTCTTT.

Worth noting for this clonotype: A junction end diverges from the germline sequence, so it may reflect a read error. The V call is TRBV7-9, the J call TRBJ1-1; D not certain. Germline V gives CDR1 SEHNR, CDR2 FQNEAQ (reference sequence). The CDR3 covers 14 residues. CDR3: CASSFSPGNTVAFF. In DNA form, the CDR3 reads TGTGCCAGCAGCTTTTCTCCGGGGAACACTGTAGCTTTCTTT.

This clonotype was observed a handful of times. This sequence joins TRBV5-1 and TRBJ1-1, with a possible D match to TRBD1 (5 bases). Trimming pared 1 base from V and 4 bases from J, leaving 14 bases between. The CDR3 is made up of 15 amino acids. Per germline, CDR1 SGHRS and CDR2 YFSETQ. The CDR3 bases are TGCGCCAGCAGCTTGATCCAGGGCTCCGGCACTGAAGCTTTCTTT. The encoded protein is CASSLIQGSGTEAFF.

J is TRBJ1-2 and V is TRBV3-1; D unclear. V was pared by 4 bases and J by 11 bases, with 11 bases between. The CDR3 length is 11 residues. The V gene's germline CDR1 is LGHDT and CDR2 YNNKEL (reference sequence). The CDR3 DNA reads TGTGCCAGCAGCCCCAGGACCGGTTACACCTTC. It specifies CASSPRTGYTF.

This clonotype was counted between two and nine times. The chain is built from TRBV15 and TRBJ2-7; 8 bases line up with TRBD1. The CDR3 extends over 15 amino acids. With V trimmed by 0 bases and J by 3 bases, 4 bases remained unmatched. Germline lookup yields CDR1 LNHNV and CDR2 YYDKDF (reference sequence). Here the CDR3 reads CATSREAGGGYEQYV. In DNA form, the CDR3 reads TGTGCCACCAGCAGAGAGGCAGGGGGCGGCTACGAGCAGTACGTC.

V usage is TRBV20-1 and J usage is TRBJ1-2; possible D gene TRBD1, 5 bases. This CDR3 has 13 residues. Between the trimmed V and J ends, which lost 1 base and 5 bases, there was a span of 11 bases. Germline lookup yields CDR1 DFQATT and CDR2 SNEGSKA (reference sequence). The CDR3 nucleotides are TGCAGTGCTAGAGGAGGGGCTGAATATGGCTACACCTTC. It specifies CSARGGAEYGYTF.

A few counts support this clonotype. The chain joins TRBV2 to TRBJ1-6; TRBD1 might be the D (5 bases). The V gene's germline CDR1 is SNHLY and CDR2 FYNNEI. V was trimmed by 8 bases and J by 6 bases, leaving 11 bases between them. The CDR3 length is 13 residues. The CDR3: CASPGTGNSPLHF. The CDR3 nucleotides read TGTGCCAGCCCCGGGACGGGTAATTCACCCCTCCACTTT.

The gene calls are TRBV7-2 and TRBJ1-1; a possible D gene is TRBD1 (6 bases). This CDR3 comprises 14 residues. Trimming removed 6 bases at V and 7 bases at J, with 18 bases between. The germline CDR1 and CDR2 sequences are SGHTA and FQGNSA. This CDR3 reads CASRPTGLYGEAFF. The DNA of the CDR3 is TGTGCCAGCAGGCCAACAGGGTTATACGGTGAAGCTTTCTTT.

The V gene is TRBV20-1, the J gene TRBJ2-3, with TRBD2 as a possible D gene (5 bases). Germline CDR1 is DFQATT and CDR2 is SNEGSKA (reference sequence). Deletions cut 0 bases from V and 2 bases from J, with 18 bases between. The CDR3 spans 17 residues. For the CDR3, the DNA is TGCAGTGCTAGAGATGAAGCTAGCATGGGTTTCACAGATACGCAGTATTTT. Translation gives CSARDEASMGFTDTQYF.

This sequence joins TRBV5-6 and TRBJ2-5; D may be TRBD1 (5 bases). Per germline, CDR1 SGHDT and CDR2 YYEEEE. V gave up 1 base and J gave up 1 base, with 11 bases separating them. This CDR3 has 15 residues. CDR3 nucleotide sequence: TGTGCCAGCAGCTTGCGTTTGACAGCCCAAGAGACCCAGTACTTC. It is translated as CASSLRLTAQETQYF.

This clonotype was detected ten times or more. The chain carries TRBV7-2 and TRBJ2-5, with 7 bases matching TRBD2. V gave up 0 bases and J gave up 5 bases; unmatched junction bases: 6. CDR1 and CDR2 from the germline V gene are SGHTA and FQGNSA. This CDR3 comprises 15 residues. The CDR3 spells CASSLALRGVETQYF. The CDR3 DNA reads TGTGCCAGCAGCTTAGCTCTTCGGGGGGTTGAGACCCAGTACTTC.

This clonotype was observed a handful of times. Here the CDR3 reads CASSYRVGQPQHF. The CDR3 DNA sequence: TGTGCCAGCAGTTACAGGGTCGGGCAGCCCCAGCATTTT. The genes are TRBV12-3 or TRBV12-4 and TRBJ1-5; D may be TRBD1 (6 bases). The germline V and J ends were trimmed by 4 bases and 7 bases, with 11 bases remaining between them. This CDR3 has 13 residues.

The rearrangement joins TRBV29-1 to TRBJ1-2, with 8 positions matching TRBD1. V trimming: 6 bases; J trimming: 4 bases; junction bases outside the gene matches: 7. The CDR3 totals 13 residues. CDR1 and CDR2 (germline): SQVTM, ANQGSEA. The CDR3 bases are TGCAGCGTGGGGGACAGGCAGACCTATGGCTACACCTTC. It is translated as CSVGDRQTYGYTF.

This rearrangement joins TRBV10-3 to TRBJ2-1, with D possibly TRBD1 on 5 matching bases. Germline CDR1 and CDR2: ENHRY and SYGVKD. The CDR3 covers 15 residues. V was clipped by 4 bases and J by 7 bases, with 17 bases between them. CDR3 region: CAISAANQGKNEQFF. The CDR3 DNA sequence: TGTGCCATCAGTGCGGCCAATCAGGGTAAGAATGAGCAGTTCTTC.

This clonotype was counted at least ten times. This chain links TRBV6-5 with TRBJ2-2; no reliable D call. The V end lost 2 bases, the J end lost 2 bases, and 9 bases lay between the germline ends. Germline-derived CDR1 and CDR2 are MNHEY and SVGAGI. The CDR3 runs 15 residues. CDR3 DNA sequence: TGTGCCAGCAGTTACGGGCCAGACAACACCGGGGAGCTGTTTTTT. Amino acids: CASSYGPDNTGELFF.

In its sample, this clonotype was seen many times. The CDR3, as DNA: TGTGCCAGCAGTCTCTCCGGGACAGGGCATTCACCCCTCCACTTT. Protein: CASSLSGTGHSPLHF. The V call is TRBV12-3 or TRBV12-4, the J call TRBJ1-6, with 9 positions matching TRBD1. The V gene end was trimmed by 5 bases and the J gene end by 8 bases; junction bases not matched to a gene: 7. There are 15 residues in the CDR3.

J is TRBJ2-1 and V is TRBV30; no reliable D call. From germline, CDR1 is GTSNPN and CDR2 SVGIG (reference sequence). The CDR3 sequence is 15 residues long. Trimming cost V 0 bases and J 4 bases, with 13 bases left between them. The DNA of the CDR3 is TGTGCCTGGAGTGTTTGGGATAGGGAATACAATGAGCAGTTCTTC. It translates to CAWSVWDREYNEQFF.

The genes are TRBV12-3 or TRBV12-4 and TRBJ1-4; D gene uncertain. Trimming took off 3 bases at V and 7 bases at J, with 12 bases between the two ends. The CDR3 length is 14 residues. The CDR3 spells CASSFKGGSEKLFF. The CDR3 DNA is TGTGCCAGCAGTTTTAAGGGTGGTAGTGAAAAACTGTTTTTT.

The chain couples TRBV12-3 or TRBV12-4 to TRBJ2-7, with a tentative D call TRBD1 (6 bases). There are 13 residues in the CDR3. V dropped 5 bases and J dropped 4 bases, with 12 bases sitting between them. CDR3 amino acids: CASSGQMEYEQYV. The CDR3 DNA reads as TGTGCCAGCAGTGGACAGATGGAATACGAGCAGTACGTC.

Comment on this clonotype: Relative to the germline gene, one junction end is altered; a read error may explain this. The CDR3 bases are TGTGTCAGCAGCGTAGGAAGCTATGGCTACACCTTC. Residues: CVSSVGSYGYTF. The chain recombines TRBV9 with TRBJ1-2; D uncertain. This CDR3 has 12 amino acids. Germline lookup yields CDR1 SGDLS and CDR2 YYNGEE.

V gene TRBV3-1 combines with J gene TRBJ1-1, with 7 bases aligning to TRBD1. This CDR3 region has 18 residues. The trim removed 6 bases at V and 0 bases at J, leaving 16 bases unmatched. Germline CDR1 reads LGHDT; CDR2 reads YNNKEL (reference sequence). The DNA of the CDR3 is TGTGCCAGCAGTCACCACCCAGGGGGGTATTTGATGAACACTGAAGCTTTCTTT. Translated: CASSHHPGGYLMNTEAFF.

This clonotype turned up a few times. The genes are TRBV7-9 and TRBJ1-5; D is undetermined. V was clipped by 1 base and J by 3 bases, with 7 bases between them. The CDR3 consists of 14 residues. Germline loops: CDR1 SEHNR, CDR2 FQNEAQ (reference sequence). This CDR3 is CASSLGRNNQPQHF. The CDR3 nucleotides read TGTGCCAGCAGCTTAGGTCGCAACAATCAGCCCCAGCATTTT.

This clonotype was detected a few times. The CDR3 sequence is CASSLTTYNSPLHF. The CDR3, as DNA: TGTGCCAGCAGTTTAACAACCTATAATTCACCCCTCCACTTT. V gene TRBV28 combines with J gene TRBJ1-6, with D hard to call. The germline V and J ends were trimmed by 2 bases and 2 bases, with 4 bases remaining between them. CDR1 and CDR2 from the germline V gene are MDHEN and SYDVKM. The CDR3 consists of 14 residues. Full variable domain (rest looked up from reference TRBV28 and TRBJ1-6): DVKVTQSSRYLVKRTGEKVFLECVQDMDHENMFWYRQDPGLGLRLIYFSYDVKMKEKGDIPEGYSVSREKKERFSLILESASTNQTSMYLCASSLTTYNSPLHFGNGTRLTVT.

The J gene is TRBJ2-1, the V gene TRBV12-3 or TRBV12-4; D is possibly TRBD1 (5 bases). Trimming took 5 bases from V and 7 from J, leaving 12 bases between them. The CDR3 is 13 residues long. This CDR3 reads CASSMNRWNEQFF. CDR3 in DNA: TGTGCCAGCAGTATGAACAGGTGGAATGAGCAGTTCTTC.

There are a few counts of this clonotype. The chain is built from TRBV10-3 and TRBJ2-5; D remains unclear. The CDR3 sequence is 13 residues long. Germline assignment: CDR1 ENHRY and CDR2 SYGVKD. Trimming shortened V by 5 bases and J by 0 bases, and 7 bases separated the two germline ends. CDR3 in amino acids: CAISQTYQETQYF. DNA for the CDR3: TGTGCCATCAGTCAGACGTACCAAGAGACCCAGTACTTC.

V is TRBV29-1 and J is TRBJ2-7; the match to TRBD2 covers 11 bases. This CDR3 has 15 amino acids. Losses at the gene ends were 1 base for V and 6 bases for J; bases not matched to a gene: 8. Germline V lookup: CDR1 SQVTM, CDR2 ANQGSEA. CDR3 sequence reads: CSVEVPLAGEAEQYV. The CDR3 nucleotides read TGCAGCGTTGAAGTCCCACTAGCGGGAGAAGCCGAGCAGTACGTC.